These T cell receptor beta chains were read from a single sample in a study of cytomegalovirus exposure and HLA in healthy donors. This table comes from immunoSEQ multiplex PCR, and its TCRdb copy is limited to in-frame clones, with some not included. The top ten clones hold approximately 5% of a sample with 87,000 or so clones, over 70% of them seen once. The sequencing sample was made of PBMCs. The source is a woman aged 40 to 50 in good health and CMV-seronegative. CDR3s include the opening cysteine and the closing phenylalanine or tryptophan. A D gene is named only where the DNA matches it firmly. Only some rows state a clone size, as once, few, many or a class for expanded clones.

abundance: .
v_gene: TRBV5-4
d_gene: .
j_gene: TRBJ2-1
CDR3nt: TGTGCCAGCAGCTTGGACCCCGGGGTCGTCTACAATGAGCAGTTCTTC
CDR3aa: CASSLDPGVVYNEQFF

abundance: few
v_gene: TRBV5-1
d_gene: .
j_gene: TRBJ2-2
CDR3nt: TGCGCCAGCAGCTTGGGAGGCAGGGGGGCCGGGGAGCTGTTTTTT
CDR3aa: CASSLGGRGAGELFF

abundance: .
v_gene: TRBV7-6
d_gene: TRBD1
j_gene: TRBJ2-7
CDR3nt: TGTGCCAGCAGCTCGACCAGGGACAGCTACTCCTACGAGCAGTACTTC
CDR3aa: CASSSTRDSYSYEQYF

abundance: .
v_gene: TRBV9
d_gene: TRBD1
j_gene: TRBJ2-1
CDR3nt: TGTGCCAGCAGCGTAGTAGGGAACAGGGGGTCGAATGAGCAGTTCTTC
CDR3aa: CASSVVGNRGSNEQFF

abundance: .
v_gene: TRBV5-6
d_gene: .
j_gene: TRBJ2-3
CDR3nt: TGTGCCAGCAGCTTGAGAATAGCTCAAACGCAGTATTTT
CDR3aa: CASSLRIAQTQYF

abundance: .
v_gene: TRBV6-6
d_gene: .
j_gene: TRBJ2-5
CDR3nt: TGTGCCAGCAGTTACTCCCAGAGTGCAGGGAAGACCCAGTACTTC
CDR3aa: CASSYSQSAGKTQYF

abundance: .
v_gene: TRBV25-1
d_gene: TRBD1
j_gene: TRBJ2-1
CDR3nt: TGTGCCAGCAGTGGGACAGGGCCGAAAGAGTTCTTC
CDR3aa: CASSGTGPKEFF

abundance: .
v_gene: TRBV6-5
d_gene: .
j_gene: TRBJ2-1
CDR3nt: TGTGCCAGCAGTCCCCTACCGAACTCCTACAATGAGCAGTTCTTC
CDR3aa: CASSPLPNSYNEQFF

abundance: .
v_gene: TRBV7-9
d_gene: TRBD1
j_gene: TRBJ1-2
CDR3nt: TGTGCCAGCAGCGGAACCGGGACAGGGAACTATGGCTACACCTTC
CDR3aa: CASSGTGTGNYGYTF

abundance: once
v_gene: TRBV5-4
d_gene: TRBD2
j_gene: TRBJ2-7
CDR3nt: TGTGCCAGCAGCGGGGGGACTAGCGGCTTCTACGAGCAGTACTTC
CDR3aa: CASSGGTSGFYEQYF

abundance: once
v_gene: TRBV29-1
d_gene: .
j_gene: TRBJ2-1
CDR3nt: TGCAGCGTTTTTCTCGACAGAAATGAGCAGTTCTTC
CDR3aa: CSVFLDRNEQFF

abundance: .
v_gene: TRBV7-9
d_gene: TRBD1
j_gene: TRBJ1-1
CDR3nt: TGTGCCAGCAGCCCCCGGACAGGATTGAACACTGAAGCTTTCTTT
CDR3aa: CASSPRTGLNTEAFF

abundance: .
v_gene: TRBV25-1
d_gene: TRBD1
j_gene: TRBJ1-1
CDR3nt: TGTGCCAGCAGTGAGGGACAGGAAGAAGCTTTCTTT
CDR3aa: CASSEGQEEAFF

abundance: once
v_gene: TRBV4-1
d_gene: .
j_gene: TRBJ2-1
CDR3nt: TGCGCCAGCAGCCAAGGGCCACTAAGAGAGGGCAATGAGCAGTTCTTC
CDR3aa: CASSQGPLREGNEQFF

abundance: .
v_gene: TRBV6-4
d_gene: TRBD1
j_gene: TRBJ2-2
CDR3nt: TGTGCCAGCAGCGGGGACAGAGGAGCCGGGGAGCTGTTTTTT
CDR3aa: CASSGDRGAGELFF

abundance: .
v_gene: TRBV7-2
d_gene: TRBD1
j_gene: TRBJ1-2
CDR3nt: TGTGCCAGCAGGTCAGGGGGCGGGAATGGCTACACCTTC
CDR3aa: CASRSGGGNGYTF

abundance: .
v_gene: TRBV25-1
d_gene: .
j_gene: TRBJ2-7
CDR3nt: TGTGCCAGCAGTTCTAACCGGGACACCCCCTACGAGCAGTACTTC
CDR3aa: CASSSNRDTPYEQYF

abundance: .
v_gene: TRBV7-2
d_gene: TRBD1
j_gene: TRBJ1-1
CDR3nt: TGTGCCAGCAGCCAGACAGGGCTCCTGAACACTGAAGCTTTCTTT
CDR3aa: CASSQTGLLNTEAFF

abundance: once
v_gene: TRBV6-6
d_gene: .
j_gene: TRBJ1-5
CDR3nt: TGTGCCAGCAGACCAGGACAGTTAAGCAATCAGCCCCAGCATTTT
CDR3aa: CASRPGQLSNQPQHF

abundance: .
v_gene: TRBV5-4
d_gene: TRBD1
j_gene: TRBJ2-3
CDR3nt: TGTGCCAGCAGCTCCAGGACAGGGGGCCTTAGCACAGATACGCAGTATTTT
CDR3aa: CASSSRTGGLSTDTQYF

abundance: .
v_gene: TRBV5-4
d_gene: TRBD1
j_gene: TRBJ1-3
CDR3nt: TGTGCCAGCAGCTTATACAGGGGTGGAAACACCATATATTTT
CDR3aa: CASSLYRGGNTIYF

abundance: .
v_gene: TRBV7-3
d_gene: .
j_gene: TRBJ2-3
CDR3nt: TGTGCCAGCAGCTTATCCCCAGGCGCAGATACGCAGTATTTT
CDR3aa: CASSLSPGADTQYF

abundance: once
v_gene: TRBV5-4
d_gene: TRBD1
j_gene: TRBJ2-5
CDR3nt: TGTGCCAGCAGCAGAGACAGGGGGCGAAGAGAGACCCAGTACTTC
CDR3aa: CASSRDRGRRETQYF

abundance: .
v_gene: TRBV29-1
d_gene: .
j_gene: TRBJ2-1
CDR3nt: TGCAGCGTTGACTCACCGGACAGACTTTACGATGAGCAGTTCTTC
CDR3aa: CSVDSPDRLYDEQFF

abundance: .
v_gene: TRBV7-2
d_gene: TRBD2
j_gene: TRBJ2-7
CDR3nt: TGTGCCAGCAGCCCAGGACCTAGCGGGGCCTCCTACGAGCAGTACTTC
CDR3aa: CASSPGPSGASYEQYF

abundance: .
v_gene: TRBV19
d_gene: .
j_gene: TRBJ1-6
CDR3nt: TGTGCCAGTAGCATCGACCAGGGAGGATCCTATAATTCACCCCTCCACTTT
CDR3aa: CASSIDQGGSYNSPLHF

abundance: few
v_gene: TRBV28
d_gene: TRBD2
j_gene: TRBJ2-1
CDR3nt: TGTGCCAGCATCAAAACACGGGGGGGCTCCTACAATGAGCAGTTCTTC
CDR3aa: CASIKTRGGSYNEQFF

abundance: .
v_gene: TRBV7-9
d_gene: .
j_gene: TRBJ2-5
CDR3nt: TGTGCCAGCAGCTTAGGTAGGGGTTTTTCGATAGCGGTGCAAGAGACCCAGTACTTC
CDR3aa: CASSLGRGFSIAVQETQYF

abundance: .
v_gene: TRBV7-2
d_gene: TRBD2
j_gene: TRBJ2-1
CDR3nt: TGTGCCAGCAGCAAGTCCCGGGGGGACAATGAGCAGTTCTTC
CDR3aa: CASSKSRGDNEQFF

abundance: .
v_gene: TRBV7-8
d_gene: .
j_gene: TRBJ2-7
CDR3nt: TGTGCCAGCAGCTGGGGGCAAGGCTACGAGCAGTACTTC
CDR3aa: CASSWGQGYEQYF